This TCR beta chain was captured in a study of CD8 T cells in Susac syndrome (dated by TCRdb to between 2018 and 2021). A note on the overall study: Repertoire sequencing was used to test whether CD8+ T cell activation and differentiation in Susac syndrome was antigen driven. CD8+ T cell repertoire clonality was compared between some 12 healthy donors, some 14 Susac syndrome patients and 15 multiple sclerosis patients.

Concerning this clonotype itself: Its recognized antigen is unknown. Base-call qualities are not available, and no considerably larger clone is one nucleotide away.

Paper-wide results and their limitations: The study acknowledged that relatively few individuals were included in the TCR sequencing and HLA analysis.

Peripheral blood CD8+ and CD4+ T cells from healthy donors, Susac syndrome patients and multiple sclerosis patients were profiled by high-throughput TCR beta sequencing. The multiple sclerosis controls were treatment-naive patients whose relapsing-remitting disease, either stable or active, fulfilled the revised McDonald criteria. CD8+ TEMRA cells were enriched by FACS, while bulk CD8+ and CD4+ T cells were purified by magnetic negative isolation. Blood was collected in EDTA tubes and processed within 24 hours, with PBMCs isolated through density gradient centrifugation. PBMCs intended for TCR sequencing were frozen in liquid nitrogen and were later thawed in a 37 degrees C water bath. Purity of sorted or isolated CD4+, CD8+ and CD8+ TEMRA cells was at least 90%. Measured from the cysteine to the phenylalanine, the CDR3 is 17 residues long. Kept here is only the CDR3 DNA, which spans 51 bases and is read in frame from base 1. Relative to germline, V is missing 0 bases and J is missing 3 bases, with 11 bases of the junction outside any gene match. The germline V gene encodes CDR1 SQVTM and CDR2 ANQGSEA.

RNA was extracted using the RNeasy kit, and roughly 0.45 to 1 microgram was reverse transcribed with random hexamers. TCR beta CDR3 regions were amplified with the immunoSEQ multiplex PCR assay covering 54 Vbeta and 13 Jbeta segments. To correct PCR amplification bias, a synthetic template baseline was used for both primer optimization and computational correction. The published analysis was carried out like this. Reads were annotated to V, D and J genes per IMGT and analyzed with immunoSEQ Analyzer, keeping only productive sequences. Clonality was calculated as one minus the Shannon entropy normalized by log2 of the number of productive unique sequences. For each patient and control, public and private clones were evaluated within the 100 most prevalent clones. Susac-specific clones were defined as absent from healthy and MS cohorts, about 1,000 published viral clones and other ImmuneACCESS disease sequences. TCRdb's own reprocessing of the public reads used fastp at Q25 and MiXCR and kept productive beta chains. One record per CDR3 amino acid sequence lists the most common genes and DNA. These V and J calls originate from TCRdb's pipeline instead of the authors' own analysis. This sample comprises 160,000 or so distinct CDR3 sequences, 85% to 95% of them detected only once. Just over 0.2% of the sample is taken by the ten largest.

This receptor chain uses TRBV29-1 and TRBJ2-7; 10 central nucleotides agree with TRBD2. Sequenced input: CD8+ T cells from PBMCs. This TCR was sampled from a human donor with multiple sclerosis. The CDR3 has the sequence CSVEERGRSGGDYEQYF. The DNA is TGCAGCGTTGAAGAGCGCGGGCGGAGCGGGGGGGACTACGAGCAGTACTTC.